The T cell receptor (beta chain) described here comes from a study of identical twins (dated by TCRdb to the mid-2010s). Context from the whole study: The study deep-sequenced TCR alpha and beta repertoires from monozygotic twins, unrelated adults of various ages and cord blood to test whether fetal clonotypes persist. To rule out contamination, the twin experiments were replicated at different times with different library preparation protocols. Points the paper makes about the study in general: The excess sharing between twins in beta out-of-frame sequences was weaker because fewer shared sequences reduced the signal-to-noise ratio. Compared with coincidental sharing between unrelated individuals, out-of-frame TCR alpha sequences shared between twins showed an excess of sequences with low generation probability. Conclusions relied on cross-sectional statistical analysis, since the same donors could not be followed over many years. Fewer insertions were carried by abundant cord blood beta clonotypes; a weaker similar trend was observed in young adult naive repertoires, while no such trend was observed in memory repertoires. Zero-insertion analyses could be partly confounded by invariant T cells such as MAIT and iNKT, although diverse VJ usage argued against such confounding for most clonotypes. In monozygotic twins, recombination models systematically underestimated out-of-frame TCR alpha sharing, but the models matched the sharing seen between unrelated individuals.

This clonotype was detected ten times or more. The specificity of this receptor is unknown. Base qualities are not at hand, and no much larger clone is one base apart. In the germline V gene, CDR1 corresponds to KGHSH and CDR2 to LQKENI. V lost 1 base and J lost 2 bases; the stretch between them is 4 bases long. The cysteine opens and the phenylalanine closes a CDR3 of 13 amino acids. This entry keeps only the CDR3 DNA: 39 bases, framed from base 1. Only healthy Caucasian donors were included. The study also sequenced three unrelated non-twin adults: a male aged 18 to 30, a male aged 50 to 60 and a female aged 50 to 60. Miltenyi CD45RO+ enrichment and human naive T-cell isolation kits were used to isolate memory (CD45RO+) and naive T cells from PBMC. Receptor libraries were prepared by 5' RACE. The instrument was an Illumina HiSeq 2000. A universal primer binding site was introduced by template switching, and a unique molecular identifier was present in the final cDNA, enabling accurate counting of TCR cDNA molecules. Specific primers in the conserved constant-segment region were used to synthesize first-strand cDNA for the TCR alpha and beta chains. To control for contamination, every cDNA library carried two barcodes: a SMART-Mk sample barcode plus Illumina barcodes. Two successive PCR steps introduced TruSeq adapter sequences along with Illumina sample barcodes. Sequencing of the TCR alpha and beta cDNA libraries was done on the Illumina HiSeq platform using custom primers. In the original analysis: Raw reads were processed with MiGEC to extract unique molecular identifiers, and MiXCR was used to determine CDR3 positions. For each individual, recombination models were inferred using an EM algorithm with the repgenHMM and IGoR tools. The analysis of shared clonotypes was done with the tcR package in R, with sharing normalized by the product of cloneset sizes. Out-of-frame nonproductive sequences were analyzed to study raw recombination free of thymic and clonal selection effects. TCRdb handled the public reads itself, with Q25 trimming in fastp and clone calling in MiXCR, and kept productive beta chains. Every entry covers one CDR3 protein and lists the most common genes and DNA from its rows. These V and J calls are TCRdb output, not the study's own analysis. Present in this sample are approximately 670,000 distinct CDR3 sequences, roughly 6% of which were seen just once. Of the sample, 1.5% to 2% is held by the ten largest clones.

Source material: naive T cells sorted from blood. Read against the paper, the sample's cell subset or site label means: cells isolated with a human naive T-cell isolation kit. The chain joins TRBV18 to TRBJ2-3; the D gene is not confidently resolved. The source of this sequence is a man aged 18 to 29 in good health. This receptor carries the CDR3 CASSPLITDTQYF. The DNA reads as follows: TGTGCCAGCTCACCACTGATCACAGATACGCAGTATTTT.